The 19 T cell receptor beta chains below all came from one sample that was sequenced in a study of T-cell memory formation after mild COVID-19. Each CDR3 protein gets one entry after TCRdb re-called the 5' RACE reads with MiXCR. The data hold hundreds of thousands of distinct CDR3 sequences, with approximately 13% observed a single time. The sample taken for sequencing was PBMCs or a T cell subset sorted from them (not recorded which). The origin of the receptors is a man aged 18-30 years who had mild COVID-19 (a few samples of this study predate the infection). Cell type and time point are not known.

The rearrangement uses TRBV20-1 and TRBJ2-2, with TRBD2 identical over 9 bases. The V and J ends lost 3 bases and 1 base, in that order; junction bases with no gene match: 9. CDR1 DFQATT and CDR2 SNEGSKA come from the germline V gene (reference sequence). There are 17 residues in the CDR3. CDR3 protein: CSASPASGDLNTGELFF. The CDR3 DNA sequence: TGCAGTGCTAGCCCGGCTAGCGGGGACCTGAACACCGGGGAGCTGTTTTTT.

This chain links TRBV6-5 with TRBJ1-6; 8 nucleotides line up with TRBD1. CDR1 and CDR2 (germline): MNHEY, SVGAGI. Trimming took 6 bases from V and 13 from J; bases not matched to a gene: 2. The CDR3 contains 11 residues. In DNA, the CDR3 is TGTGCCAGCAGGAACAGGGGGCCCCTCCACTTT. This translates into CASRNRGPLHF.

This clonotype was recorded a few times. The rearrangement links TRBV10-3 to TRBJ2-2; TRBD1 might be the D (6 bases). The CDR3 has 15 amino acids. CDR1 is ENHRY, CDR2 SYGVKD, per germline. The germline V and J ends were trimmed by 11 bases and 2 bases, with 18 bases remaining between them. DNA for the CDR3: TGTGCCGTAAACTCGCAGGGGTCTAACACCGGGGAGCTGTTTTTT. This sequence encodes CAVNSQGSNTGELFF.

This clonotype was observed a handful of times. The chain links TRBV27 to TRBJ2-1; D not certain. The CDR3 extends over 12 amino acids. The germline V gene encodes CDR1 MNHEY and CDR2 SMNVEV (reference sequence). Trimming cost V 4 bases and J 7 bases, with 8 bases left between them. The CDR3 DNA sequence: TGTGCCAGCAGTTCCTTGTCGAATGAGCAGTTCTTC. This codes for CASSSLSNEQFF.

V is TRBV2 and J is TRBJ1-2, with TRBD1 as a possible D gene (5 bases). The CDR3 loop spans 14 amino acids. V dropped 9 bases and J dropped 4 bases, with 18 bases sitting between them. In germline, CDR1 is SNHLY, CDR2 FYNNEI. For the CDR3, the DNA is TGTGCCAGGGGACCTCCCGACGAGGTCTATGGCTACACCTTC. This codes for CARGPPDEVYGYTF. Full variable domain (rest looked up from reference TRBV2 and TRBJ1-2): EPEVTQTPSHQVTQMGQEVILRCVPISNHLYFYWYRQILGQKVEFLVSFYNNEISEKSEIFDDQFSVERPDGSNFTLKIRSTKLEDSAMYFCARGPPDEVYGYTFGSGTRLTVV.

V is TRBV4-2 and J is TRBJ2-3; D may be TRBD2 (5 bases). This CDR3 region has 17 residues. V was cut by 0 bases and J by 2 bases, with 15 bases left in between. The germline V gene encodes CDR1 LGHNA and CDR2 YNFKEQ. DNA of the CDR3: TGTGCCAGCAGCCAAGATATCCTAGCCGAATACACAGATACGCAGTATTTT. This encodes CASSQDILAEYTDTQYF.

CDR3: CSARVGGGPTDTQYF. CDR3 sequence (DNA): TGCAGTGCTAGAGTTGGGGGGGGACCCACCGATACGCAGTATTTT. The genes are TRBV20-1 and TRBJ2-3; 7 bases match TRBD2. Germline V gene data show CDR1 as DFQATT and CDR2 as SNEGSKA (reference sequence). The CDR3 is 15 amino acids. V gave up 1 base and J gave up 6 bases; unmatched junction bases: 10.

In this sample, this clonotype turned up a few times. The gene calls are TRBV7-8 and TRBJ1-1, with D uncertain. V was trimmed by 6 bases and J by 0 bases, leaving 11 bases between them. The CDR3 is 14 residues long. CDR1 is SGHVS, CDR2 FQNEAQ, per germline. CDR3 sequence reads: CASRAGAVNTEAFF. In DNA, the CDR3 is TGTGCCAGCAGGGCAGGAGCGGTGAACACTGAAGCTTTCTTT.

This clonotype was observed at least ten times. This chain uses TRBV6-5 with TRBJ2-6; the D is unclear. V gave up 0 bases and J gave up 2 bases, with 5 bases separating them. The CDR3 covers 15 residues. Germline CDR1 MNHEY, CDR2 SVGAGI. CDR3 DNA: TGTGCCAGCAGTTACTCTGGGACTGGGGCCAACGTCCTGACTTTC. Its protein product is CASSYSGTGANVLTF.

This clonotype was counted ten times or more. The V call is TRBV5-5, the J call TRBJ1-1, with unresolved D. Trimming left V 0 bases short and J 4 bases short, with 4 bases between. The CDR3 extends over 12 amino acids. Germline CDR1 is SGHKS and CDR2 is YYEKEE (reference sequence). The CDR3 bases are TGTGCCAGCAGCTTGGAGGTCACTGAAGCTTTCTTT. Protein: CASSLEVTEAFF.

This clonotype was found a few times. Written as DNA, the CDR3 is TGCGCCAGCCAAAGGGGGACGAACACCGGGGAGCTGTTTTTT. Translation: CASQRGTNTGELFF. V gene TRBV5-1 combines with J gene TRBJ2-2, with D perhaps TRBD1 (6 bases). Germline-derived CDR1 and CDR2 are SGHRS and YFSETQ. This CDR3 has 14 amino acids. V gave up 7 bases and J gave up 0 bases, with 10 bases separating them. Full variable domain (outside the CDR3, taken from reference TRBV5-1 and TRBJ2-2): KAGVTQTPRYLIKTRGQQVTLSCSPISGHRSVSWYQQTPGQGLQFLFEYFSETQRNKGNFPGRFSGRQFSNSRSEMNVSTLELGDSALYLCASQRGTNTGELFFGEGSRLTVL.

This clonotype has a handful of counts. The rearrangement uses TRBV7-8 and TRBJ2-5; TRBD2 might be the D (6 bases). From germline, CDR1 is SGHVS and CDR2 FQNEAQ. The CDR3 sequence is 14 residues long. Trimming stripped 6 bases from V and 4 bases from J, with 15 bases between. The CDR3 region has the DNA TGTGCCAGCAGAAACCACACTAGCAGAGAGACCCAGTACTTC. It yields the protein CASRNHTSRETQYF.

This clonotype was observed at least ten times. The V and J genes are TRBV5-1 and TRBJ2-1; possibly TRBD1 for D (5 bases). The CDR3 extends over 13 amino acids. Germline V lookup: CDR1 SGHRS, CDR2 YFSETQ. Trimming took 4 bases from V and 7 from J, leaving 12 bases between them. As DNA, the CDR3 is TGCGCCAGCAGCCTGGAAGGGGTTAATGAGCAGTTCTTC. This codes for CASSLEGVNEQFF.

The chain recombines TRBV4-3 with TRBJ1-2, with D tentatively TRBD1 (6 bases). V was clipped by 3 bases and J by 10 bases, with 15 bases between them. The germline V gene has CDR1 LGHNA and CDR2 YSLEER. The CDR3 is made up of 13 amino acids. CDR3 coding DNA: TGCGCCAGCAGCCAGGAAGGGGGGTCGGTCTACACCTTC. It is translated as CASSQEGGSVYTF.

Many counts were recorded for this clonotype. The CDR3, as DNA: TGTGCCAGCAGTGGGACAGGGGGCTACGAGCAGTACGTC. It is translated as CASSGTGGYEQYV. J is TRBJ2-7 and V is TRBV25-1; TRBD1 matches 10 bases. J was trimmed by 3 bases and V by 4 bases; bases with no gene match: 0. Germline V gene data show CDR1 as MGHDK and CDR2 as SYGVNS. This CDR3 has 13 amino acids.

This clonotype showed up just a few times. CDR3 in amino acids: CASMGLAPPDTQYF. Written as DNA, the CDR3 is TGCGCCAGCATGGGCCTAGCGCCCCCAGATACGCAGTATTTT. This chain uses TRBV5-1 with TRBJ2-3, with a possible D match to TRBD2 (6 bases). From germline, CDR1 is SGHRS and CDR2 YFSETQ. V was pared by 6 bases and J by 4 bases, with 15 bases between. This CDR3 has 14 residues.

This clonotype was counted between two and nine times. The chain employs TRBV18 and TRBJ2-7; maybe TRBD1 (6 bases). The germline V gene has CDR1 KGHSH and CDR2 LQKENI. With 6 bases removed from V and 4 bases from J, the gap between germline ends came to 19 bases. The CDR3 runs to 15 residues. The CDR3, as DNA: TGTGCCAGCTCTCAAGGTCCAGGGGTAATTTACGAGCAGTACTTC. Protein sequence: CASSQGPGVIYEQYF. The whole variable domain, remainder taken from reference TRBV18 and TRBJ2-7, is NAGVMQNPRHLVRRRGQEARLRCSPMKGHSHVYWYRQLPEEGLKFMVYLQKENIIDESGMPKERFSAEFPKEGPSILRIQQVVRGDSAAYFCASSQGPGVIYEQYFGPGTRLTVT.

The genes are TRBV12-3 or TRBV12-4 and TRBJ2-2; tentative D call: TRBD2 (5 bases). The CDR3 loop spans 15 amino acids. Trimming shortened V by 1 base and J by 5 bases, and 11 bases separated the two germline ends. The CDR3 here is CASSLGGRLTGELFF. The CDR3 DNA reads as TGTGCCAGCAGTTTAGGAGGGAGATTAACCGGGGAGCTGTTTTTT.

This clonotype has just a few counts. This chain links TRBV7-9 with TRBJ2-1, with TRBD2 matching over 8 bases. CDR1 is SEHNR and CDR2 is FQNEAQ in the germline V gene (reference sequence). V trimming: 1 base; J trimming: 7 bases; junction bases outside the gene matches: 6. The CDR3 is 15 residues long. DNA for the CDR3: TGTGCCAGCAGCTTAGTACCAGAGCGGGGGAATGAGCAGTTCTTC. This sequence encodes CASSLVPERGNEQFF.